This T cell receptor beta chain was recovered during a study of regulatory T cells in long-lasting Graves disease. Points from the study as a whole: Persistent patients had a count of shared public clonotypes (2,741) that exceeded that of new patients (approximately 1,000).

This clonotype was observed at least ten times. Its matching antigen is unknown. CDR1 PRHDT and CDR2 FYEKMQ come from the germline V gene (reference sequence). The V and J ends lost 1 base and 7 bases respectively, with 14 bases between them. The CDR3 sequence is 14 residues long. iRepertoire HTBI primers and Arm-PCR of CDR3 regions built TCR beta libraries. Per the study methods: Identified segments across samples numbered roughly 60 TRBV and about 13 TRBJ. One entry per CDR3 protein results from TCRdb running MiXCR on the multiplex PCR reads. TCRdb's processing, not the study's, gives the V and J calls here. This table holds about 470,000 distinct CDR3 sequences, 15% found once. Time point indicated: newly diagnosed GD, antithyroid drugs for less than 3 months. PBMCs provided the RNA from which the TCR library was made. The data were also submitted as part of a second study, on T cells in Graves' hyperthyroidism and ophthalmopathy. That work states: HTBI primers were the set used in a first-round RT-PCR of the TCR CDR3.

The clonotype was recovered from a woman in her 30s with Graves disease. The J gene is TRBJ2-7, the V gene TRBV13; tentatively, D is TRBD1 or TRBD2 (6 bases each). The material was peripheral blood mononuclear cells (PBMCs), obtained at new diagnosis, from a patient treated with antithyroid drugs. The CDR3 sequence: CASSLEGGLGEQYF. CDR3 coding DNA: TGTGCCAGCAGCTTAGAGGGGGGCCTCGGGGAGCAGTACTTC.